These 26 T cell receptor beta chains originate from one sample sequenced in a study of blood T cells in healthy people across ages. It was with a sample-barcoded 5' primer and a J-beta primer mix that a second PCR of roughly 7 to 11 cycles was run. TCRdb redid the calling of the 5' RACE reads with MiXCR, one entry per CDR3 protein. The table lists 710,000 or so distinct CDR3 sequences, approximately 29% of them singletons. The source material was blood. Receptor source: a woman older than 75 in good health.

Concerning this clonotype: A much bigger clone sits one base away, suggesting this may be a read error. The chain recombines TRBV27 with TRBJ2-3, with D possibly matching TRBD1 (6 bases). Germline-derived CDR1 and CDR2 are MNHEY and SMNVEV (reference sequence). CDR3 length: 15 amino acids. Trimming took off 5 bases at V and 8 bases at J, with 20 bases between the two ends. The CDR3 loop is CASSVSYRVLSTQYF. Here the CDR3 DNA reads TGTGCCAGCAGTGTGTCGTACAGGGTTTTGAGTACGCAGTATTTT.

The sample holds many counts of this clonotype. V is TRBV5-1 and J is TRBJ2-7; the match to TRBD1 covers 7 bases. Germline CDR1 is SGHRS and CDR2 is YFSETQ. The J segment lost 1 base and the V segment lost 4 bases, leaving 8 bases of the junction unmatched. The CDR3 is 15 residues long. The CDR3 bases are TGCGCCAGCAGCCTAGGGACAGCGAATTCCTACGAGCAGTACTTC. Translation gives CASSLGTANSYEQYF.

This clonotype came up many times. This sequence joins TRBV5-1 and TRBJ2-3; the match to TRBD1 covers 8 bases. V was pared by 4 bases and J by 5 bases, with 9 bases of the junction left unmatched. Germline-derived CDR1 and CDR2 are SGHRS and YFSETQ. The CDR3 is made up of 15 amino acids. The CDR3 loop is CASSQGQGAVDTQYF. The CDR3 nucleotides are TGCGCCAGCAGCCAAGGGCAGGGGGCCGTAGATACGCAGTATTTT.

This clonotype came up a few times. CDR3 sequence: CASSSTRKGLLGTAFF. In DNA form, the CDR3 reads TGTGCCAGCAGCTCAACTAGAAAGGGTTTGCTGGGGACCGCTTTCTTT. V gene TRBV7-8 combines with J gene TRBJ1-1, with a weak D call TRBD1 (5 bases). V lost 4 bases and J 11 bases, leaving 26 bases between the germline ends. Germline lookup yields CDR1 SGHVS and CDR2 FQNEAQ. The CDR3 is made up of 16 amino acids.

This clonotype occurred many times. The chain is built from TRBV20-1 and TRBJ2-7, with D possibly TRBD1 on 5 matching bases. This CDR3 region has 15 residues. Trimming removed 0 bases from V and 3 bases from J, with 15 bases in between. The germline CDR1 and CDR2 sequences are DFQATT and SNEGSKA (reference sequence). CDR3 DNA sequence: TGCAGTGCTAGAGATTCGGGCAGGGCCAACTACGAGCAGTACTTC. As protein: CSARDSGRANYEQYF.

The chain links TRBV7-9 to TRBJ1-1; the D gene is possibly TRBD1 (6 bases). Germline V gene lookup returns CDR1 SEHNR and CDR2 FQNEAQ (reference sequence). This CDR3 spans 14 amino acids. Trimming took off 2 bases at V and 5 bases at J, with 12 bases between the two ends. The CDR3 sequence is CASSLMGGGTEAFF. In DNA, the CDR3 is TGTGCCAGCAGCTTAATGGGGGGCGGGACTGAAGCTTTCTTT.

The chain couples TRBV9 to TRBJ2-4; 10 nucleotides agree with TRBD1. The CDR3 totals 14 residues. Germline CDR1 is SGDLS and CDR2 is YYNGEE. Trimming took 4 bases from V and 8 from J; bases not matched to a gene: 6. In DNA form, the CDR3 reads TGTGCCAGCAGCCTTCGGACAGGGGGGGACATTCAGTACTTC. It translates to CASSLRTGGDIQYF.

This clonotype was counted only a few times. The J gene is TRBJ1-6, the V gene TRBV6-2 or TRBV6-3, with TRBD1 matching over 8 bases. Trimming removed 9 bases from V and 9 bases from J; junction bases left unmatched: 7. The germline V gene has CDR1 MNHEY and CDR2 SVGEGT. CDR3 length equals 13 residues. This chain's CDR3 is CASRQGSFSPLHF. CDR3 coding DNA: TGTGCCAGTCGACAGGGGAGTTTTTCACCCCTCCACTTT.

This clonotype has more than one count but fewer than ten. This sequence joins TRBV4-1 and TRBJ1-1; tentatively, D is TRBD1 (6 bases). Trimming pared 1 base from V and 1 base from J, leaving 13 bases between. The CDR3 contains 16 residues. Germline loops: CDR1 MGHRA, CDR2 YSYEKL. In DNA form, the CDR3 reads TGCGCCAGCAGCCAAGGTGCTACGGACAGGAACACTGAAGCTTTCTTT. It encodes CASSQGATDRNTEAFF.

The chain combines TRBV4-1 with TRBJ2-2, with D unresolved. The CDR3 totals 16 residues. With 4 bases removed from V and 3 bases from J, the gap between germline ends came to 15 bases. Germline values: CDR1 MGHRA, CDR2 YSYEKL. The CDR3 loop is CASSPKLGLYTGELFF. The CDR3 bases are TGCGCCAGCAGCCCCAAGTTAGGGTTATACACCGGGGAGCTGTTTTTT.

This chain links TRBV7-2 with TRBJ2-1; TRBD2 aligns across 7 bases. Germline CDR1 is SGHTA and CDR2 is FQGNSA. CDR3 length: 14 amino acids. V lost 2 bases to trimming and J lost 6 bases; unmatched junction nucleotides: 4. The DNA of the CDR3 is TGTGCCAGCAGCTTAATTGCGGGAGTCAATGAGCAGTTCTTC. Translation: CASSLIAGVNEQFF.

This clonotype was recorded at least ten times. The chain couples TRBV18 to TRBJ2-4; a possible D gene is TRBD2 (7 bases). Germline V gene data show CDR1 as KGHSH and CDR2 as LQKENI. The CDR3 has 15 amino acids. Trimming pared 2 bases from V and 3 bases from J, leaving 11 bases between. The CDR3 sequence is CASSPNREGKNIQYF. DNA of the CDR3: TGTGCCAGCTCACCAAACAGGGAGGGCAAAAACATTCAGTACTTC.

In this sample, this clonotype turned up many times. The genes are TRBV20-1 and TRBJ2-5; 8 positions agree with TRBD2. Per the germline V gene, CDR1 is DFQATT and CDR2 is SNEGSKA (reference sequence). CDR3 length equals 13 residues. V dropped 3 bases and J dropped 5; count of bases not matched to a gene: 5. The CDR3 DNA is TGCAGTGCTAGTTTAGCGGGGTCGGAGACCCAGTACTTC. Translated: CSASLAGSETQYF.

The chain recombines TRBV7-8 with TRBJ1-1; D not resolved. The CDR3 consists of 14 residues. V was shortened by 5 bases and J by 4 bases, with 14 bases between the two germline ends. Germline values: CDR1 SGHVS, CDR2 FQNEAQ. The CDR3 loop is CASSPGSRGTEAFF. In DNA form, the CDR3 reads TGTGCCAGCAGCCCCGGGTCTCGAGGCACTGAAGCTTTCTTT. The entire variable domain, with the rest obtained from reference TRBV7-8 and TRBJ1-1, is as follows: GAGVSQSPRYKVAKRGQDVALRCDPISGHVSLFWYQQALGQGPEFLTYFQNEAQLDKSGLPSDRFFAERPEGSVSTLKIQRTQQEDSAVYLCASSPGSRGTEAFFGQGTRLTVV.

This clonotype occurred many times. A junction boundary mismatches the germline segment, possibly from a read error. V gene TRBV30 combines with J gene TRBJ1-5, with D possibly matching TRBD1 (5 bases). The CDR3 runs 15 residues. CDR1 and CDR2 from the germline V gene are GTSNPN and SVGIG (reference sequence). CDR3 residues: CAWSHAGASDQPQHF. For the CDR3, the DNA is TGTGCCTGGAGTCACGCTGGGGCTAGCGATCAGCCCCAGCATTTT.

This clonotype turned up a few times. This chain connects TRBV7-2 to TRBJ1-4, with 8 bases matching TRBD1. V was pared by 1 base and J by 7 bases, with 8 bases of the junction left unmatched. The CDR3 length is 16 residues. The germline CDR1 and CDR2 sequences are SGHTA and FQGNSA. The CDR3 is CASSLVWPGGPEKLFF. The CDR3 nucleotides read TGTGCCAGCAGCTTAGTCTGGCCAGGGGGCCCTGAAAAACTGTTTTTT.

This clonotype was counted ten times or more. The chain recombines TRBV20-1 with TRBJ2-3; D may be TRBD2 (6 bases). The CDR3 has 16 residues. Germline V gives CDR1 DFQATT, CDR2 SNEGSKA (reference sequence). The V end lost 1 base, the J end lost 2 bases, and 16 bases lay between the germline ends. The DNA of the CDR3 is TGCAGTGCTAGAGGGCGGCGGCGGGGCTCCACAGATACGCAGTATTTT. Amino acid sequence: CSARGRRRGSTDTQYF.

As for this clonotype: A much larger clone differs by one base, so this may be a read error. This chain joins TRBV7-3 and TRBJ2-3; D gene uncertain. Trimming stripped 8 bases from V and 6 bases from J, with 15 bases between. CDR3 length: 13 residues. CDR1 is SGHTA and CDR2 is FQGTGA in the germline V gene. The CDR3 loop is CASGSNGWDTQYF. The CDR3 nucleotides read TGTGCCAGCGGCTCTAACGGGTGGGATACGCAGTATTTT.

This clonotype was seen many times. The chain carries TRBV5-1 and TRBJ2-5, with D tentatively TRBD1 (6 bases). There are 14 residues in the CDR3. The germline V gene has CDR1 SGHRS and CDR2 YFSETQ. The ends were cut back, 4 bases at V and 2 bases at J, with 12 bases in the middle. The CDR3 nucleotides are TGCGCCAGCAGCCCTGGACAGATACAAGAGACCCAGTACTTC. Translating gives CASSPGQIQETQYF.

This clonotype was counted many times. Here the CDR3 DNA reads TGCGCCAGCAGAGAGGGACATCCCCCCTCCTACGAGCAGTACTTC. Its protein is CASREGHPPSYEQYF. The chain uses TRBV5-1 and TRBJ2-7, with D perhaps TRBD1 (6 bases). This CDR3 is built from 15 residues. Germline CDR1 and CDR2: SGHRS and YFSETQ. Trimming removed 5 bases from V and 0 bases from J, with 15 bases in between.

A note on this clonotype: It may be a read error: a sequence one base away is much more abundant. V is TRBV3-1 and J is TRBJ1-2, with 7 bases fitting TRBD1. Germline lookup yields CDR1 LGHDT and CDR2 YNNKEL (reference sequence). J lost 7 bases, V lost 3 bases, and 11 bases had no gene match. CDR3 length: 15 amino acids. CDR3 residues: CASSQLQGLSSGYTF. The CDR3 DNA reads TGTGCCAGCAGCCAGCTACAGGGGCTAAGTAGTGGCTACACCTTC.

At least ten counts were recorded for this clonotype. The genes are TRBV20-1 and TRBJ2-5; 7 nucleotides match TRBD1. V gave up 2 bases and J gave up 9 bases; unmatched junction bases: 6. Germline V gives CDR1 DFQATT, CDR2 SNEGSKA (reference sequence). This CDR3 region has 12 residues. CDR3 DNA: TGCAGTGCTAGAAGGGGGCCAAGGGCCCAGTACTTC. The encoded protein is CSARRGPRAQYF.

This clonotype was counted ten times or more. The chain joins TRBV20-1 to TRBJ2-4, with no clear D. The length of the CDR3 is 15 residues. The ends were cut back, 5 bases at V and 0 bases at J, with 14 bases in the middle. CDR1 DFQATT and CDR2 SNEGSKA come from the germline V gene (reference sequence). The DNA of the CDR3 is TGCAGTGCTCTTCAAACAGCACTAGCCAAAAACATTCAGTACTTC. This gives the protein CSALQTALAKNIQYF.

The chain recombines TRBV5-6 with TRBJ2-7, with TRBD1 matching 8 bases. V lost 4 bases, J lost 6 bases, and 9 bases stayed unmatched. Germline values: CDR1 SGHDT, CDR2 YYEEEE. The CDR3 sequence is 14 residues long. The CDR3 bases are TGTGCCAGCAGCCCACCGGGACAGGAGGGCGAGCAGTACTTC. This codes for CASSPPGQEGEQYF.

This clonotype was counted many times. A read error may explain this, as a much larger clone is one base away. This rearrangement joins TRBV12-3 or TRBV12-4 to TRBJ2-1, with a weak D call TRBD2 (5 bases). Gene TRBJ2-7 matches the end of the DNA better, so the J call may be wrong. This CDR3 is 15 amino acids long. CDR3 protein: CASSLSGSSYNEQYF. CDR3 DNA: TGTGCCAGCAGTTTATCTGGGAGCTCCTACAATGAGCAGTACTTC.

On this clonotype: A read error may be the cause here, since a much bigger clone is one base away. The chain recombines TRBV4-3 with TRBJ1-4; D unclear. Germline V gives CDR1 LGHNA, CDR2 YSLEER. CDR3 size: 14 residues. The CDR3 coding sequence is TGCGCCAGCAGCCGGGTTGCAACTAGTGAAAAACTGTTTTTT. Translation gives CASSRVATSEKLFF.